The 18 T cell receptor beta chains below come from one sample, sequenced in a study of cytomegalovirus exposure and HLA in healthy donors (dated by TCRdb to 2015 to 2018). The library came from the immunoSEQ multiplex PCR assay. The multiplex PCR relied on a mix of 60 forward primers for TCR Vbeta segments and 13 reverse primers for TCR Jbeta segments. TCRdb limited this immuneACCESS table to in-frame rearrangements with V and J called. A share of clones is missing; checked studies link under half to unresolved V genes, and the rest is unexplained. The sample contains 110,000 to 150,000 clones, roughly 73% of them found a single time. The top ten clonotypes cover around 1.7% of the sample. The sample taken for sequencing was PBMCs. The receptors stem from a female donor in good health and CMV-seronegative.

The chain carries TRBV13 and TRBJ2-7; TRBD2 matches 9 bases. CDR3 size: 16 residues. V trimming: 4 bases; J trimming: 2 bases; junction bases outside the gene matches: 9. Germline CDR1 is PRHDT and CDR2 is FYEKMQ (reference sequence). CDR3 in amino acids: CASSSLGGGRAYEQYF. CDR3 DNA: TGTGCCAGCAGCTCCCTGGGGGGCGGGAGGGCCTACGAGCAGTACTTC.

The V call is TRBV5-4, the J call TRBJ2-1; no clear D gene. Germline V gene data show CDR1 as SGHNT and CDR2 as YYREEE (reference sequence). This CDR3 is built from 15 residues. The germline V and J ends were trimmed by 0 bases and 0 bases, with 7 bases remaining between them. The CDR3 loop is CASSLVLFSYNEQFF. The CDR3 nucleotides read TGTGCCAGCAGCTTGGTGTTATTCTCCTACAATGAGCAGTTCTTC.

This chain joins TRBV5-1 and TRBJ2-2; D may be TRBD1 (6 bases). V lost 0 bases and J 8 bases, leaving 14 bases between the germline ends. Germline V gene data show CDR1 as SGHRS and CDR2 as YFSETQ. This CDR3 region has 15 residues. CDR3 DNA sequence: TGCGCCAGCAGCTTGGCCGGAGGACAGTTGGGGGAGCTGTTTTTT. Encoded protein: CASSLAGGQLGELFF.

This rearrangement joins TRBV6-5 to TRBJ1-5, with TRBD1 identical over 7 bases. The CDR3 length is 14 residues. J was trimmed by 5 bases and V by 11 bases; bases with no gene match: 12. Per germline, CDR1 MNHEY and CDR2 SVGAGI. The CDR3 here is CAASIRTGHQPQHF. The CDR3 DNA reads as TGTGCCGCTTCGATAAGGACAGGCCATCAGCCCCAGCATTTT.

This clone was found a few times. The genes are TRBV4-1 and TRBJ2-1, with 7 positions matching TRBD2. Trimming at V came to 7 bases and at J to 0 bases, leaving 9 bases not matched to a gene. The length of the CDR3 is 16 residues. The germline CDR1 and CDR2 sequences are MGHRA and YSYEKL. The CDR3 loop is CASTPGWGGSYNEQFF. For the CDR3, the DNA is TGCGCCAGCACCCCAGGATGGGGGGGCTCCTACAATGAGCAGTTCTTC.

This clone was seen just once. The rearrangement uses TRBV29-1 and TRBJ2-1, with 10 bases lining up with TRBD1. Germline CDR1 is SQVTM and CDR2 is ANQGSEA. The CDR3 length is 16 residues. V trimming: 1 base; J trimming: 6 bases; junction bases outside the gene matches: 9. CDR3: CSVEGLWRTGGNEQFF. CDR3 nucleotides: TGCAGCGTTGAAGGCTTGTGGAGGACAGGGGGCAATGAGCAGTTCTTC.

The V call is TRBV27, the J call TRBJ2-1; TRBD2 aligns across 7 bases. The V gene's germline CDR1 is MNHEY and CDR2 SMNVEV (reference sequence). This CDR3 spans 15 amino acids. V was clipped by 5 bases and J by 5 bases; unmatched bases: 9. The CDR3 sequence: CASSQLASNNNEQFF. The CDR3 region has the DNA TGTGCCAGCAGTCAACTAGCGAGCAATAACAATGAGCAGTTCTTC.

CDR3 amino acids: CASSLGQGNEKLFF. CDR3 DNA: TGTGCCAGCAGCTTAGGACAGGGCAACGAAAAACTGTTTTTT. V usage is TRBV7-7 and J usage is TRBJ1-4; 7 bases agree with TRBD1. V shed 1 base and J 8 bases; nucleotides not matched to a gene: 4. The CDR3 is 14 residues long. Germline V lookup: CDR1 SSHAT, CDR2 FNYEAQ (reference sequence).

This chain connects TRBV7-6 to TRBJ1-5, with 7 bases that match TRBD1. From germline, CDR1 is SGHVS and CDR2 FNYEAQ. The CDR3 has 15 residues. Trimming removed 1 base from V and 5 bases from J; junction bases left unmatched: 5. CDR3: CASSLVEGADQPQHF. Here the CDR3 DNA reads TGTGCCAGCAGCTTAGTGGAGGGGGCGGATCAGCCCCAGCATTTT. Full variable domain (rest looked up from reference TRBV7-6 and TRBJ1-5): GAGVSQSPRYKVTKRGQDVALRCDPISGHVSLYWYRQALGQGPEFLTYFNYEAQQDKSGLPNDRFSAERPEGSISTLTIQRTEQRDSAMYRCASSLVEGADQPQHFGDGTRLSIL.

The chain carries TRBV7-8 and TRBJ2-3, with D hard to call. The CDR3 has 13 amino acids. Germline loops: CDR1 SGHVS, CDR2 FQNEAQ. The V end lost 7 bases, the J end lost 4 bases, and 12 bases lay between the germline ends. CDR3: CASTSAEPDTQYF. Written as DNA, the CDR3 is TGTGCCAGCACTTCCGCAGAACCAGATACGCAGTATTTT.

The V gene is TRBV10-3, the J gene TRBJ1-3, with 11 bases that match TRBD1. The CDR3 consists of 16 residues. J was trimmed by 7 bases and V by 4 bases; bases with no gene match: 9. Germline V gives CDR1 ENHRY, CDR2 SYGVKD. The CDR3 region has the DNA TGTGCCATCAGTGGTTTGTCGGGACAGGGGGGCAACACCATATATTTT. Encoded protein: CAISGLSGQGGNTIYF.

The CDR3 here is CARRDRGASEAFF. The CDR3 coding sequence is TGTGCCAGAAGGGACAGGGGGGCTTCTGAAGCTTTCTTT. This chain connects TRBV2 to TRBJ1-1; 11 nucleotides agree with TRBD1. Looked up from germline, CDR1 is SNHLY and CDR2 is FYNNEI. The CDR3 has 13 amino acids. The J segment lost 6 bases and the V segment lost 9 bases, leaving 6 bases of the junction unmatched.

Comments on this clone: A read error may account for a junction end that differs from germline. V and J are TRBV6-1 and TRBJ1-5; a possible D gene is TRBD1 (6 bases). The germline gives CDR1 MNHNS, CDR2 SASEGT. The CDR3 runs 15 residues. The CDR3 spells CANSDLDRSNQPQHF. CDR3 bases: TGTGCCAACAGTGACCTAGACAGGAGCAATCAGCCCCAGCATTTT.

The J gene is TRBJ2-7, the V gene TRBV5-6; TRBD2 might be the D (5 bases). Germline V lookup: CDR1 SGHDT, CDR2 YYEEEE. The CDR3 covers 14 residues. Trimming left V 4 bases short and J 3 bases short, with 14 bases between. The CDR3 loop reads CASSLQQRDYEQYF. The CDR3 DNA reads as TGTGCCAGCAGCCTACAGCAGAGGGACTACGAGCAGTACTTC.

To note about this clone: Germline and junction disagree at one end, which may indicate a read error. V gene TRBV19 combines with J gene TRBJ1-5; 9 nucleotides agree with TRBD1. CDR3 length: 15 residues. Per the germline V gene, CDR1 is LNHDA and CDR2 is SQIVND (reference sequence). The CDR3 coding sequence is TGTGCCAGTAGTAGTTGGACAGGGGTAAATCAGCCCCGGCATTTT. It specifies CASSSWTGVNQPRHF.

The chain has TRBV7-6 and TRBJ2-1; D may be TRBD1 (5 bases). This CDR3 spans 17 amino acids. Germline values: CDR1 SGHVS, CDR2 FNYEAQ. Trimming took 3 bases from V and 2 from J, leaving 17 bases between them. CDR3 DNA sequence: TGTGCCAGCAGCTTTTCGGCGACAGCCCAAACCTACAATGAGCAGTTCTTC. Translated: CASSFSATAQTYNEQFF.

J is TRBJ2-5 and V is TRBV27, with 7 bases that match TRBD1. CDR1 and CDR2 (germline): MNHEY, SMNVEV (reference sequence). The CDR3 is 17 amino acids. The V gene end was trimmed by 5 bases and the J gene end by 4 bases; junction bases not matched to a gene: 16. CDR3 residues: CASSPPVGQAGGETQYF. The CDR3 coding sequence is TGTGCCAGCAGTCCCCCGGTGGGGCAGGCAGGGGGAGAGACCCAGTACTTC.

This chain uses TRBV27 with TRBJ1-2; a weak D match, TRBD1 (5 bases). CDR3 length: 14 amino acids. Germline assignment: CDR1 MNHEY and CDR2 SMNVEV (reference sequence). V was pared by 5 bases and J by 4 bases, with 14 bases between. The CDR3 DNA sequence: TGTGCCAGCAGTCCAACATATAGGGGCTATGGCTACACCTTC. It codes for CASSPTYRGYGYTF.